These 7 T cell receptor beta chains originate from one sample sequenced in a study of early T cells in non-severe SARS-CoV-2 infection. Using its own MiXCR run on the 5' RACE reads, TCRdb lists one record per CDR3 protein. The repertoire holds under 140,000 distinct CDR3 sequences, with around 13% as singletons. This specimen was whole blood, taken at baseline. The receptors stem from an adult who was a healthcare worker with PCR-confirmed SARS-CoV-2 infection or an uninfected control (not recorded which).

There are many counts of this clonotype. The chain links TRBV20-1 to TRBJ1-5; D is uncertain. Per germline, CDR1 DFQATT and CDR2 SNEGSKA (reference sequence). The CDR3 length is 15 residues. Trimming shortened V by 2 bases and J by 1 base, and 12 bases separated the two germline ends. Here the CDR3 reads CSARRGYPSNQPQHF. CDR3 in DNA: TGCAGTGCTAGACGAGGGTATCCGAGCAATCAGCCCCAGCATTTT.

This clonotype was picked up a small number of times. V is TRBV3-1 and J is TRBJ1-1; D call uncertain. The CDR3 totals 12 residues. Germline values: CDR1 LGHDT, CDR2 YNNKEL (reference sequence). Trimming removed 4 bases at V and 6 bases at J, with 9 bases between. CDR3 amino acids: CASSPSGPEAFF. CDR3 DNA: TGTGCCAGCAGCCCGTCGGGCCCTGAAGCTTTCTTT. Full variable domain (remainder filled in from reference TRBV3-1 and TRBJ1-1): DTAVSQTPKYLVTQMGNDKSIKCEQNLGHDTMYWYKQDSKKFLKIMFSYNNKELIINETVPNRFSPKSPDKAHLNLHINSLELGDSAVYFCASSPSGPEAFFGQGTRLTVV.

The chain has TRBV12-3 or TRBV12-4 and TRBJ2-2, with TRBD1 as a possible D gene (5 bases). CDR3 length: 13 amino acids. The ends were cut back, 11 bases at V and 6 bases at J, with 16 bases in the middle. The CDR3 nucleotides are TGTGCCGCGACGCAGGGCATGGCCGGGGAGCTGTTTTTT. This sequence encodes CAATQGMAGELFF.

The chain combines TRBV6-5 with TRBJ1-1, with 8 nucleotides matching TRBD1. Germline CDR1 MNHEY, CDR2 SVGAGI. After removal of 8 bases from V and 4 bases from J, the junction contained 9 bases not matched to a gene. The CDR3 is 14 amino acids. CDR3 sequence: CASQWGRGRTEAFF. The CDR3 DNA sequence: TGTGCCAGCCAGTGGGGCAGGGGGCGCACTGAAGCTTTCTTT.

The genes are TRBV4-1 and TRBJ1-2; 7 nucleotides align to TRBD1. J was trimmed by 6 bases and V by 1 base; bases with no gene match: 14. The CDR3 consists of 17 residues. CDR1 and CDR2 (germline): MGHRA, YSYEKL. The CDR3 DNA is TGCGCCAGCAGCCAAGGAATACCTCCAGGGGGAAAGGATGGCTACACCTTC. This translates into CASSQGIPPGGKDGYTF.

This clonotype has a count of ten or more. The genes are TRBV10-3 and TRBJ1-2; D is perhaps TRBD1 (5 bases). CDR3 length equals 16 residues. Germline V gives CDR1 ENHRY, CDR2 SYGVKD. V was trimmed by 3 bases and J by 2 bases, leaving 16 bases between them. The CDR3 region has the DNA TGTGCCATCAGTGATTCTCCCCGGGGCCTCAACTATGGCTACACCTTC. It codes for CAISDSPRGLNYGYTF.

V and J are TRBV7-2 and TRBJ2-1; weak D call: TRBD2 (6 bases). Deletions cut 5 bases from V and 8 bases from J, with 13 bases between. Germline lookup yields CDR1 SGHTA and CDR2 FQGNSA. This CDR3 spans 13 amino acids. The CDR3 reads CASSQEGPDEQFF. DNA for the CDR3: TGTGCCAGCAGCCAGGAGGGCCCAGATGAGCAGTTCTTC.